There are many counts of the clone carrying this T cell receptor (beta chain). Its antigen is as yet unknown. TCRbeta library construction was performed incorporating unique molecular identifiers. TCRdb re-derived calls from the PCR reads in MiXCR, one entry per CDR3 protein. This table has about 300,000 distinct CDR3 sequences, 6% to 10% appearing once. This sample was taken from a study of T-cell reconstitution after alpha-beta-depleted transplantation in children. Study-level results: Expanded clones from the graft, numbering several hundred, reportedly supplied alpha-beta T cells about two months after transplant. Hyperexpanded clones declined; after one year, newly produced T cells mostly supplied diversity. After transplant, high TCRbeta diversity at day 60 in some patients arose from surviving recipient T cells and thymic progenitors.

This clonotype was obtained from a female patient between 2 and 15 years old who had a stem cell transplant for Fanconi anemia, so the T cells may come from the graft donor. Sample: peripheral blood, taken 360 days after TCRalphabeta/CD19-depleted stem cell transplant.

The CDR3 here is CSARLQGADTQYF. CDR3 nucleotide sequence: TGCAGTGCTAGACTCCAGGGTGCAGATACGCAGTATTTT. This chain links TRBV20-1 with TRBJ2-3; tentatively, D is TRBD1 (5 bases). The CDR3 length is 13 residues. V was clipped by 2 bases and J by 4 bases, with 10 bases between them. CDR1 is DFQATT and CDR2 is SNEGSKA in the germline V gene (reference sequence).